Below are 3 T cell receptor beta chains sequenced from a single sample in a study of CD8 T cells in ankylosing spondylitis (TCRdb year 2017). Their specific antigens are unknown. Points the paper makes about the study in general: Blood from ankylosing spondylitis patients appeared to be characterized by a TCR beta motif composed of eight highly homologous amino acid variants.

Library preparation employed 5' RACE. For sequencing, an Illumina HiSeq 2500 was employed. TCRdb applied fastp at Q25 and MiXCR to the public reads, then kept only in-frame beta chains. Rows with one shared CDR3 protein collapse into an entry with the most common genes and DNA. In this sample the table shows about 540,000 distinct CDR3 sequences, about an eighth of which occur a single time. The biggest ten clones account for over 6.5% of the sample. Input material: blood, either unsorted or a sorted T cell fraction (not recorded which). The receptors derive from a male donor with ankylosing spondylitis.

Ten or more counts support this clonotype. The gene calls are TRBV6-1 and TRBJ2-1; 7 bases agree with TRBD2. The V gene's germline CDR1 is MNHNS and CDR2 SASEGT. The CDR3 consists of 11 residues. Germline trimming cut 7 bases from V and 7 bases from J; bases unmatched to any gene: 1. The CDR3 DNA reads as TGTGCCAGCACCGGGGGGAATGAGCAGTTCTTC. Translated, it gives CASTGGNEQFF.

This clonotype has more than one count but fewer than ten. The rearrangement joins TRBV3-1 to TRBJ1-6, with D perhaps matching TRBD1 (5 bases). The germline V gene encodes CDR1 LGHDT and CDR2 YNNKEL (reference sequence). V was pared by 0 bases and J by 14 bases, with 14 bases between. CDR3 length equals 14 residues. The CDR3 here is CASSQESLGLALHF. DNA for the CDR3: TGTGCCAGCAGCCAAGAATCTCTGGGGCTGGCCCTCCACTTT.

The chain employs TRBV7-9 and TRBJ1-4; D gene uncertain. Germline CDR1 reads SEHNR; CDR2 reads FQNEAQ (reference sequence). Between the trimmed V and J ends, which lost 5 bases and 8 bases, there was a span of 6 bases. The CDR3 sequence is 11 residues long. CDR3 residues: CASSPQEKLFF. CDR3 bases: TGTGCCAGCAGCCCGCAGGAAAAACTGTTTTTT.